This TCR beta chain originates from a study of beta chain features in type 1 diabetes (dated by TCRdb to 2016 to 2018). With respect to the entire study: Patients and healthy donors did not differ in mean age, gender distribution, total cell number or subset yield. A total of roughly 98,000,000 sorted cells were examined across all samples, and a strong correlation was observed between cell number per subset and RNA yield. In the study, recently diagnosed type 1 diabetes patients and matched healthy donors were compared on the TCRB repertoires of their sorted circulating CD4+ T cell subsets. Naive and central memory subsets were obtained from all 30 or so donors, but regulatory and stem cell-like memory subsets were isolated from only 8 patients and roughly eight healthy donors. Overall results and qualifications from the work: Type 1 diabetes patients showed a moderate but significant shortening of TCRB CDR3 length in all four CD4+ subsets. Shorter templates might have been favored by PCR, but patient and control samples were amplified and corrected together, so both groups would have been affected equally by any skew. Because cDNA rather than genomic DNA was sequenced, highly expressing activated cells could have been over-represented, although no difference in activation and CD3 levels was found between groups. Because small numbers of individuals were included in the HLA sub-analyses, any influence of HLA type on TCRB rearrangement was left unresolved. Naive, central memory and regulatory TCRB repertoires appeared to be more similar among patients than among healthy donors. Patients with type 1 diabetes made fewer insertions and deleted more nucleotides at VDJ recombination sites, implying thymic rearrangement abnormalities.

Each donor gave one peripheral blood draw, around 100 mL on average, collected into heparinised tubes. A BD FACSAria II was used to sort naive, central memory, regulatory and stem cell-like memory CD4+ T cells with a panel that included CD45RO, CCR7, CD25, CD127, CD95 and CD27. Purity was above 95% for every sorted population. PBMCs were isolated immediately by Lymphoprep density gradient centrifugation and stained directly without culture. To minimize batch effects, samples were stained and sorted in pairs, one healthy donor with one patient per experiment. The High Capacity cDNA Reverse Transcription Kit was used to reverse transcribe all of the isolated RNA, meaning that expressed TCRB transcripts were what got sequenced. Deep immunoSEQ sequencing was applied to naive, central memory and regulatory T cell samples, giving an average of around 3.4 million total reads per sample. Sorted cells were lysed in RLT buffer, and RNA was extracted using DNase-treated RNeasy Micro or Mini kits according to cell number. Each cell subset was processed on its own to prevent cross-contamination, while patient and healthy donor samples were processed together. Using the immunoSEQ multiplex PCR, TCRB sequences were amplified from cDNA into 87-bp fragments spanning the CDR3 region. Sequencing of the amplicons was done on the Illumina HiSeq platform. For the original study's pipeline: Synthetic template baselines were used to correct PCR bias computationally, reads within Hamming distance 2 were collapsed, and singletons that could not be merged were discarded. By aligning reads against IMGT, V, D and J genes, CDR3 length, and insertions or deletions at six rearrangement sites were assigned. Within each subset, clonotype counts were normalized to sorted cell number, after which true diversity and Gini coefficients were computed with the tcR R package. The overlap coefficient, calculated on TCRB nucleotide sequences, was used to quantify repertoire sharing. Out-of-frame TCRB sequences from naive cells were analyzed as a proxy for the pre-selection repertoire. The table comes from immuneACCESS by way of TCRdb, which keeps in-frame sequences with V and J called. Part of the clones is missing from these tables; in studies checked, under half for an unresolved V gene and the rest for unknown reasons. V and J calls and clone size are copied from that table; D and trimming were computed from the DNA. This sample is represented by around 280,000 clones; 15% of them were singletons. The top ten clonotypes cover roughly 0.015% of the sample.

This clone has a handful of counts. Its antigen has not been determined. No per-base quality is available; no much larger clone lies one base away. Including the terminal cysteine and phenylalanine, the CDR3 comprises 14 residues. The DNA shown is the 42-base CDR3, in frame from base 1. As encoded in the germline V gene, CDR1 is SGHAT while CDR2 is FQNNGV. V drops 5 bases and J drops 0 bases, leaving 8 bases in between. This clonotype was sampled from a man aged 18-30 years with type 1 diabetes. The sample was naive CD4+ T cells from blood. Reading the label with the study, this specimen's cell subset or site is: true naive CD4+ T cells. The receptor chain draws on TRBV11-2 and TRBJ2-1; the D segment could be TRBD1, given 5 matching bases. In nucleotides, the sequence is TGTGCCAGCAGCAGACAGTTCTCCTACAATGAGCAGTTCTTC. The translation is CASSRQFSYNEQFF.